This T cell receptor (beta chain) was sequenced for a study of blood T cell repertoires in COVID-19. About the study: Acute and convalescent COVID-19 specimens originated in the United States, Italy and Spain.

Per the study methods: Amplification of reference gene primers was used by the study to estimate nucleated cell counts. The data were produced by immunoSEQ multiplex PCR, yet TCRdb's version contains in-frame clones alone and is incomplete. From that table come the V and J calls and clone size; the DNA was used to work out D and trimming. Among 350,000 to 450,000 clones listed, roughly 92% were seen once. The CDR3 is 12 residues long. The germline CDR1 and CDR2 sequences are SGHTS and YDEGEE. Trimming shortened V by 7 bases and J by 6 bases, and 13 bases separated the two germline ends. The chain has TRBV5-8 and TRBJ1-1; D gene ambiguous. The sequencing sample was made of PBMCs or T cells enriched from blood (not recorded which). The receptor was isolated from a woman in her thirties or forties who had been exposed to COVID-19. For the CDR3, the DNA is TGTGCCAGCGGCGAGGCCCTCCCTGAAGCTTTCTTT. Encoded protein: CASGEALPEAFF.